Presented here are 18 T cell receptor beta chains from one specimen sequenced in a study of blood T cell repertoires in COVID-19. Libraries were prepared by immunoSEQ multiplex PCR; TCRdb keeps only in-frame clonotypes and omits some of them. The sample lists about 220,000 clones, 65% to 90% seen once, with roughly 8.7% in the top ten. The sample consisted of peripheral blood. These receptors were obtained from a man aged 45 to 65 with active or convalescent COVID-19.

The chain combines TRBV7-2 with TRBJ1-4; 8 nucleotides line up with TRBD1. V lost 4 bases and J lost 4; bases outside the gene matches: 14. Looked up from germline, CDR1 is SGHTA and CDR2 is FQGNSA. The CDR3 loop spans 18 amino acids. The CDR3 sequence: CASSYIGEEGTGNEKLFF. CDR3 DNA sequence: TGTGCCAGCAGCTATATAGGGGAAGAGGGGACAGGTAATGAAAAACTGTTTTTT.

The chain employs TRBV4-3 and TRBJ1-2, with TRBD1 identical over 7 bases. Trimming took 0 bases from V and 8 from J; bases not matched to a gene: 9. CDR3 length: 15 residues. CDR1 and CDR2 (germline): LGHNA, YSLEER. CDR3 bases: TGCGCCAGCAGCCAAGATCGTAGAGGGGGCGCGGGCTACACCTTC. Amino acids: CASSQDRRGGAGYTF.

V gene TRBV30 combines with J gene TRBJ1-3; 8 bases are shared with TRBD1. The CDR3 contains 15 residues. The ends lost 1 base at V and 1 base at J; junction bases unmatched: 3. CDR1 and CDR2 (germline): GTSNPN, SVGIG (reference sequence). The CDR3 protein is CAWSGQGASGNTIYF. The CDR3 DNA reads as TGTGCCTGGAGTGGTCAGGGGGCGTCTGGAAACACCATATATTTT.

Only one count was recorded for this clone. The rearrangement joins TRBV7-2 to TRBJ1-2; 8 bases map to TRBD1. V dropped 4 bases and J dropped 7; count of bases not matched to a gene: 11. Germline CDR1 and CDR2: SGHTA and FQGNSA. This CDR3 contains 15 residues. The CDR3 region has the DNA TGTGCCAGCAGCTCCAGAACGGACAGGGTGTTTGGCTACACCTTC. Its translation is CASSSRTDRVFGYTF.

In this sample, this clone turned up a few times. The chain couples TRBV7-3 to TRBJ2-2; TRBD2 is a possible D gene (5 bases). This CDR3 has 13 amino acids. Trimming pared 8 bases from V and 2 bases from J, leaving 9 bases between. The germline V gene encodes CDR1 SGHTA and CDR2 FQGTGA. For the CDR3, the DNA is TGTGCCAGCGGAGGTGTAAACACCGGGGAGCTGTTTTTT. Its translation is CASGGVNTGELFF.

The CDR3 loop is CASSQTSGGKETQYF. CDR3 nucleotide sequence: TGTGCCAGCAGCCAGACTAGCGGGGGGAAAGAGACCCAGTACTTC. The rearrangement joins TRBV5-4 to TRBJ2-5, with 13 positions matching TRBD2. The CDR3 consists of 15 residues. Germline V gene sequence: CDR1 SGHNT, CDR2 YYREEE (reference sequence). The ends lost 4 bases at V and 3 bases at J; junction bases unmatched: 3. The variable domain in full, completed from reference TRBV5-4 and TRBJ2-5, reads ETGVTQSPTHLIKTRGQQVTLRCSSQSGHNTVSWYQQALGQGPQFIFQYYREEENGRGNFPPRFSGLQFPNYSSELNVNALELDDSALYLCASSQTSGGKETQYFGPGTRLLVL.

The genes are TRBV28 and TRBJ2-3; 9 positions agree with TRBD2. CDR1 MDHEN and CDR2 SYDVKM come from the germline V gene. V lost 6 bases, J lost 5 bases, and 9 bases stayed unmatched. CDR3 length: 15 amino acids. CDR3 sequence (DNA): TGTGCCAGCAGCTCCCCTAGCGGGGACGGAGATACGCAGTATTTT. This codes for CASSSPSGDGDTQYF.

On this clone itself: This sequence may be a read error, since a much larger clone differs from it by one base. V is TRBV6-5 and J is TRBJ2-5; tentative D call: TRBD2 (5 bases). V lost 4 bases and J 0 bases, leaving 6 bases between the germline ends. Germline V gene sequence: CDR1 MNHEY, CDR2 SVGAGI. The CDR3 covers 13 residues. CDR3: CASSLDYQETQYF. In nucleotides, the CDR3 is TGTGCCAGCAGTTTGGACTACCAAGAGACCCAGTACTTC.

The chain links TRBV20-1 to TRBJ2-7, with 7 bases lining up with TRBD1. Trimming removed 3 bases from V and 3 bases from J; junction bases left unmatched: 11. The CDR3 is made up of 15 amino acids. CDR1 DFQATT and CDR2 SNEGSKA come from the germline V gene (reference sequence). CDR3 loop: CSASGSLGQFYEQYF. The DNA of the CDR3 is TGCAGTGCTAGTGGCTCCTTGGGACAGTTCTACGAGCAGTACTTC.

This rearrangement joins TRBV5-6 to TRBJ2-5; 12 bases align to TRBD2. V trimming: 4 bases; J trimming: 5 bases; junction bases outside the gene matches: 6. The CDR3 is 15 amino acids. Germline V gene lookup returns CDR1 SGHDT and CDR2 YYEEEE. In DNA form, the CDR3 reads TGTGCCAGCAGCCTTCGACTAGCGGGGGCGGAGACCCAGTACTTC. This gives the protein CASSLRLAGAETQYF.

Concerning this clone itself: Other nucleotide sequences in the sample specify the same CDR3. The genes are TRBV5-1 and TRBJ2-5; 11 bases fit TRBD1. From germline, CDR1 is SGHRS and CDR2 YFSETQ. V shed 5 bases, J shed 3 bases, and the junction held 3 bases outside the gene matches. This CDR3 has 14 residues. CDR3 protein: CASSGGQGEETQYF. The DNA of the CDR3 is TGCGCCAGCAGTGGGGGACAGGGGGAAGAGACCCAGTACTTC. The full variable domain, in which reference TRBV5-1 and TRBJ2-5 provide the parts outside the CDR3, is KAGVTQTPRYLIKTRGQQVTLSCSPISGHRSVSWYQQTPGQGLQFLFEYFSETQRNKGNFPGRFSGRQFSNSRSEMNVSTLELGDSALYLCASSGGQGEETQYFGPGTRLLVL.

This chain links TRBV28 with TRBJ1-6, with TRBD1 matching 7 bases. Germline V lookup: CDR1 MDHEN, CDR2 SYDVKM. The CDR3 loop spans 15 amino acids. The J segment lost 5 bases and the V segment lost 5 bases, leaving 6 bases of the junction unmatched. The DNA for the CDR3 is TGTGCCAGCAGTGGGGGGACAGCAAATAATTCACCCCTCCACTTT. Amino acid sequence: CASSGGTANNSPLHF.

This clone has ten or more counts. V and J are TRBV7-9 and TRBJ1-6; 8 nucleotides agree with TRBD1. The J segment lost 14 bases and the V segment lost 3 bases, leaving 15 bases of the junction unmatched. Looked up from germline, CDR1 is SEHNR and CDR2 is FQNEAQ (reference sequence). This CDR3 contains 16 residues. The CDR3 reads CASSFWTGTRGGSLHF. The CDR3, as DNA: TGTGCCAGCAGCTTTTGGACAGGGACCAGGGGTGGGTCCCTCCACTTT.

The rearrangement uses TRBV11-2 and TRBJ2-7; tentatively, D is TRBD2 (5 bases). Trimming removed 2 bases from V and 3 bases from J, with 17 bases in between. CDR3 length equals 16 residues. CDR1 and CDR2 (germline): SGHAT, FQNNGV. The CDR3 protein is CASSLTLSGNHYEQYF. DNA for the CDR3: TGTGCCAGCAGCTTAACCCTGTCCGGGAACCACTACGAGCAGTACTTC.

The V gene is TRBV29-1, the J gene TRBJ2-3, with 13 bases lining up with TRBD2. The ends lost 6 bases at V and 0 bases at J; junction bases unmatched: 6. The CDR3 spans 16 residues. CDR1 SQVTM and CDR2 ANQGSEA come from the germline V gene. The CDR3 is CSVDLTSGGSTDTQYF. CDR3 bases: TGCAGCGTAGATCTGACTAGCGGGGGGAGCACAGATACGCAGTATTTT.

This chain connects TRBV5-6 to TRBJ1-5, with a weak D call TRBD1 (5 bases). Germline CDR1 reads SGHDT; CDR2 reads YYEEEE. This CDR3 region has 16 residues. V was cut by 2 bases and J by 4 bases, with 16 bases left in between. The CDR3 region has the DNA TGTGCCAGCAGCTTCAGGTCTTGGGGGGAGAATCAGCCCCAGCATTTT. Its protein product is CASSFRSWGENQPQHF.

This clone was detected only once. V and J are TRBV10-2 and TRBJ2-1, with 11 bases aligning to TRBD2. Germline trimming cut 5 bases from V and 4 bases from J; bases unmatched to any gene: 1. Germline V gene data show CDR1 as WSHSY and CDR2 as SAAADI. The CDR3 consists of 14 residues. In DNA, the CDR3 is TGCGCCAGCAGTACTAGCGGGAGTTACAATGAGCAGTTCTTC. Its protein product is CASSTSGSYNEQFF.

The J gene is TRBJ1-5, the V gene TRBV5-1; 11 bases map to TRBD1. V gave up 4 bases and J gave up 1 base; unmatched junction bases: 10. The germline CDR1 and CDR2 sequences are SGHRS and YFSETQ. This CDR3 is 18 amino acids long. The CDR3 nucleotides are TGCGCCAGCAGCCTCTCCCGGGACAGGGGGAAGAGCAATCAGCCCCAGCATTTT. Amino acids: CASSLSRDRGKSNQPQHF.